The 9 T cell receptor beta chains below all came from one sample that was sequenced in a study of T cell repertoires in cytomegalovirus infection. Antigens for these TCRs are unknown. TCRdb analysed the reads with MiXCR anew, one entry per CDR3 protein. The sample consists of fewer than 900,000 distinct CDR3 sequences, 25% to 35% of them appearing once. The sequencing used cultured CD8+ T cells from PBMCs, collected from culture after CMV antigen stimulation. The receptor set was obtained from a human donor in good health (CMV status not recorded). Some clones in this sample may be carry-over from other donors' samples.

This clonotype showed up just a few times. The chain is built from TRBV9 and TRBJ2-6, with D tentatively TRBD1 (6 bases). The V end was cut by 3 bases, the J end by 0 bases, with 10 bases between. Germline V CDR1 and CDR2: SGDLS, YYNGEE. The CDR3 has 16 amino acids. The CDR3 protein is CASSEDRSSGANVLTF. The CDR3 region has the DNA TGTGCCAGCAGCGAGGACAGATCCTCTGGGGCCAACGTCCTGACTTTC.

The chain links TRBV20-1 to TRBJ2-3; 7 bases align to TRBD2. The trim removed 8 bases at V and 0 bases at J, leaving 5 bases unmatched. Germline CDR1 DFQATT, CDR2 SNEGSKA (reference sequence). This CDR3 is 13 amino acids long. CDR3: CSLGGESTDTQYF. CDR3 sequence (DNA): TGCAGTCTGGGAGGGGAAAGCACAGATACGCAGTATTTT.

The chain couples TRBV7-3 to TRBJ1-2; D is unclear. Germline CDR1 SGHTA, CDR2 FQGTGA. V dropped 8 bases and J dropped 2 bases, with 12 bases sitting between them. CDR3 length: 13 residues. The CDR3 DNA follows: TGTGCCAGCGAAAACCCGGGCAACTATGGCTACACCTTC. Its translation is CASENPGNYGYTF.

This clonotype was detected ten times or more. The junction shows a germline mismatch at one end, possibly a read error. The J gene is TRBJ2-4, the V gene TRBV7-7, with unresolved D. The CDR3 is 13 residues long. Per the germline V gene, CDR1 is SSHAT and CDR2 is FNYEAQ (reference sequence). The CDR3 nucleotides read TGTGCTAGCAGCTTAATACTTGGGGACATTCAGTACTTC. The encoded protein is CASSLILGDIQYF.

This clonotype was recorded at least ten times. The chain couples TRBV6-1 to TRBJ1-2; 7 bases align to TRBD1. CDR3 length equals 13 residues. CDR1 is MNHNS and CDR2 is SASEGT in the germline V gene. V was clipped by 5 bases and J by 4 bases; unmatched bases: 4. The CDR3 DNA reads as TGTGCCAGCAGTACACAGGGGTCCTATGGCTACACCTTC. Translated: CASSTQGSYGYTF.

This clonotype was detected ten times or more. V and J are TRBV12-3 or TRBV12-4 and TRBJ2-5, with D possibly matching TRBD1 (6 bases). Trimming pared 4 bases from V and 0 bases from J, leaving 15 bases between. This CDR3 region has 16 residues. CDR3 region: CASSSSSRGNQETQYF. The CDR3 region has the DNA TGTGCCAGCAGTTCCTCCTCCAGGGGCAACCAAGAGACCCAGTACTTC.

This clonotype appeared a single time. Possible read error: a much larger clone is one base away. The V call is TRBV7-6, the J call TRBJ2-7; D is possibly TRBD1 (6 bases). This CDR3 region has 13 residues. CDR1 is SGHVS, CDR2 FNYEAQ, per germline. The CDR3 here is CARSLGRGGEQYV. CDR3 sequence (DNA): TGTGCCAGGAGCTTAGGGAGAGGGGGCGAGCAGTACGTC.

The rearrangement joins TRBV6-8 to TRBJ1-1; D is ambiguous. The CDR3 covers 18 residues. Germline-derived CDR1 and CDR2 are MNHGY and SAAAGT. V was clipped by 5 bases and J by 1 base, with 23 bases between them. The CDR3 bases are TGTGCCAGCAGTCTGGAGCGCAGTGACACCGCTCGGAACACTGAAGCTTTCTTT. It is translated as CASSLERSDTARNTEAFF.

V gene TRBV29-1 combines with J gene TRBJ1-2; D might be TRBD1 (6 bases). The ends were cut back, 6 bases at V and 7 bases at J, with 18 bases in the middle. The CDR3 length is 13 residues. The germline V gene has CDR1 SQVTM and CDR2 ANQGSEA. As DNA, the CDR3 is TGCAGCGTCCCTACAGGGAGAGTTCGTGGCTACACCTTC. This sequence encodes CSVPTGRVRGYTF.